This TCR beta chain was sequenced in a study of OX40 agonist ivuxolimab in advanced cancers. Germline CDR1 reads SGDLS; CDR2 reads YYNGEE. Trimming shortened V by 0 bases and J by 6 bases, and 15 bases separated the two germline ends. CDR3 length: 15 amino acids. The data were produced by immunoSEQ multiplex PCR, yet TCRdb's version contains in-frame clones alone and is incomplete. The sample lists about 79,000 clones; more than 85% were seen once. The material was CD4+ or CD8+ T cells sorted from blood, obtained in a trial of the OX40 agonist ivuxolimab. This TCR came from an adult with an advanced solid tumor such as melanoma, head and neck, liver or kidney cancer. This chain links TRBV9 with TRBJ1-1; D gene unclear. The CDR3 coding sequence is TGTGCCAGCAGCGTAGCTCCCGCTAGCAAGTCTGAAGCTTTCTTT. Translation: CASSVAPASKSEAFF.